Listed here are 11 T cell receptor beta chains from one sample, sequenced in a study of cytomegalovirus exposure and HLA in healthy donors. PCR amplification relied on 60 Vbeta primers (plus 13 Jbeta primers). Using immunoSEQ multiplex PCR, the repertoire was profiled, and TCRdb retains in-frame clones only, with some absent. This table holds about 160,000 clones, about three quarters found once. The sequencing input was PBMCs. The receptors originated from a man aged 18 to 29 in good health and CMV-seropositive.

V is TRBV6-6 and J is TRBJ1-5; possibly TRBD1 for D (6 bases). Germline V gene data show CDR1 as MNHNY and CDR2 as SVGAGI (reference sequence). The CDR3 consists of 16 residues. With 6 bases removed from V and 2 bases from J, the gap between germline ends came to 17 bases. The CDR3, as DNA: TGTGCCAGCAGACGAGAACAGGGAAGCGGCAATCAGCCCCAGCATTTT. Protein sequence: CASRREQGSGNQPQHF.

This chain connects TRBV6-5 to TRBJ1-1; the D is unclear. The ends were cut back, 10 bases at V and 3 bases at J, with 21 bases in the middle. Germline V gene lookup returns CDR1 MNHEY and CDR2 SVGAGI. This CDR3 is 15 amino acids long. The DNA for the CDR3 is TGTGCCACCAGACGTCGTCAGGACTTCGACACTGAAGCTTTCTTT. Residues: CATRRRQDFDTEAFF.

This clone appeared a single time. The chain carries TRBV28 and TRBJ2-7; 7 bases are a match to TRBD2. From germline, CDR1 is MDHEN and CDR2 SYDVKM. This CDR3 region has 14 residues. V was pared by 5 bases and J by 6 bases, with 10 bases of the junction left unmatched. In DNA, the CDR3 is TGTGCCAGCAGTGCCCCCACGGGGAGGGGCGAGCAGTACGTC. Amino acids: CASSAPTGRGEQYV.

V and J are TRBV19 and TRBJ2-1; 9 nucleotides align to TRBD2. Trimming at V came to 5 bases and at J to 12 bases, leaving 11 bases not matched to a gene. Germline V CDR1 and CDR2: LNHDA, SQIVND (reference sequence). This CDR3 has 14 amino acids. The CDR3 spells CASSGNSGGLGQFF. In DNA, the CDR3 is TGTGCCAGTAGTGGCAATAGCGGGGGATTAGGGCAGTTCTTC. Together with reference TRBV19 and TRBJ2-1, the CDR3 gives the full variable domain: DGGITQSPKYLFRKEGQNVTLSCEQNLNHDAMYWYRQDPGQGLRLIYYSQIVNDFQKGDIAEGYSVSREKKESFPLTVTSAQKNPTAFYLCASSGNSGGLGQFFGPGTRLTVL.

The table lists this clone with a few counts. V and J are TRBV6-1 and TRBJ1-5; D may be TRBD1 (5 bases). V dropped 4 bases and J dropped 9 bases, with 16 bases sitting between them. The CDR3 consists of 14 residues. CDR1 is MNHNS and CDR2 is SASEGT in the germline V gene. The CDR3: CASSGGWALTPQHF. The DNA of the CDR3 is TGTGCCAGCAGTGGGGGCTGGGCGTTAACGCCCCAGCATTTT.

The chain employs TRBV5-1 and TRBJ2-2; 7 bases align to TRBD1. Germline V lookup: CDR1 SGHRS, CDR2 YFSETQ. The V and J ends lost 4 bases and 6 bases, in that order; junction bases with no gene match: 3. This CDR3 has 13 amino acids. The CDR3 spells CASSQQGAGELFF. In DNA, the CDR3 is TGCGCCAGCAGCCAGCAGGGGGCCGGGGAGCTGTTTTTT.

This chain joins TRBV5-8 and TRBJ2-3, with D possibly being TRBD1 (5 bases). With 5 bases removed from V and 2 bases from J, the gap between germline ends came to 21 bases. Germline values: CDR1 SGHTS, CDR2 YDEGEE. CDR3 length: 17 amino acids. This CDR3 is CASRSLPMWGSTDTQYF. Here the CDR3 DNA reads TGTGCCAGCAGGTCGCTTCCGATGTGGGGCTCCACAGATACGCAGTATTTT.

This clone was counted once. The chain has TRBV19 and TRBJ1-4; D is uncertain. Trimming shortened V by 2 bases and J by 7 bases, and 11 bases separated the two germline ends. The CDR3 contains 14 residues. CDR1 and CDR2 (germline): LNHDA, SQIVND (reference sequence). CDR3: CASSITGDTEKLFF. The DNA of the CDR3 is TGTGCCAGTAGTATAACGGGAGATACTGAAAAACTGTTTTTT.

The J gene is TRBJ1-2, the V gene TRBV29-1, with 7 bases lining up with TRBD1. The CDR3 extends over 13 amino acids. Germline trimming cut 4 bases from V and 4 bases from J; bases unmatched to any gene: 6. Germline-derived CDR1 and CDR2 are SQVTM and ANQGSEA. The CDR3 DNA is TGCAGCGTTGTAAAAGGGGACAGCTATGGCTACACCTTC. This translates into CSVVKGDSYGYTF.

The CDR3: CSVEGGTVGTDTQYF. As DNA, the CDR3 is TGCAGCGTTGAAGGTGGGACAGTTGGCACAGATACGCAGTATTTT. The V gene is TRBV29-1, the J gene TRBJ2-3; 7 positions match TRBD1. Trimming cost V 1 base and J 1 base; bases outside gene matches: 5. Per germline, CDR1 SQVTM and CDR2 ANQGSEA. CDR3 length equals 15 residues.

This clone came up a few times. The genes are TRBV13 and TRBJ2-5, with D possibly being TRBD2 (5 bases). The germline gives CDR1 PRHDT, CDR2 FYEKMQ (reference sequence). V lost 5 bases and J lost 5, with 27 bases in between. The CDR3 sequence is 18 residues long. CDR3 region: CASSQTNFSADWMETQYF. DNA for the CDR3: TGTGCCAGCAGCCAAACCAACTTCTCAGCGGATTGGATGGAGACCCAGTACTTC. The full variable domain, in which reference TRBV13 and TRBJ2-5 provide the parts outside the CDR3, is AAGVIQSPRHLIKEKRETATLKCYPIPRHDTVYWYQQGPGQDPQFLISFYEKMQSDKGSIPDRFSAQQFSDYHSELNMSSLELGDSALYFCASSQTNFSADWMETQYFGPGTRLLVL.